These 23 T cell receptor beta chains came from one sample sequenced in a study of shared clonotypes between healthy human individuals. The method was immunoSEQ multiplex PCR; TCRdb's version includes in-frame clones alone and lacks a portion of them. This repertoire shows around 1.6 million clones, 95% to 99% found once; its top ten account for about 0.45%. Sequencing input: naive CD4+ T cells sorted from blood. Sample subset: CD45RA+ positively selected. These receptors all stem from a man under 40 in good health.

V is TRBV5-6 and J is TRBJ2-7; possibly TRBD2 for D (6 bases). Deletions cut 5 bases from V and 7 bases from J, with 22 bases between. This CDR3 contains 15 residues. Germline CDR1 and CDR2: SGHDT and YYEEEE. CDR3: CASSPGTGDPGEQYF. CDR3 coding DNA: TGTGCCAGCAGTCCGGGGACTGGCGATCCGGGAGAGCAGTACTTC. Using reference TRBV5-6 and TRBJ2-7 for the parts outside the CDR3, the full variable domain is DAGVTQSPTHLIKTRGQQVTLRCSPKSGHDTVSWYQQALGQGPQFIFQYYEEEERQRGNFPDRFSGHQFPNYSSELNVNALLLGDSALYLCASSPGTGDPGEQYFGPGTRLTVT.

The chain links TRBV2 to TRBJ2-7, with 7 bases that match TRBD2. The CDR3 has 15 residues. The V gene end was trimmed by 8 bases and the J gene end by 2 bases; junction bases not matched to a gene: 12. CDR1 is SNHLY and CDR2 is FYNNEI in the germline V gene. The CDR3 DNA is TGTGCCAGCTCCGGTTTGGCTAGCGGTACCTACGAGCAGTACTTC. Translation: CASSGLASGTYEQYF.

Concerning this clone: Other DNA sequences in this specimen translate into the identical CDR3. The chain has TRBV18 and TRBJ2-7, with D perhaps TRBD1 (6 bases). Germline CDR1 KGHSH, CDR2 LQKENI. V lost 2 bases, J lost 4 bases, and 18 bases lay in between. CDR3 length: 16 amino acids. The CDR3 spells CASSPLPGQGSYEQYF. In DNA form, the CDR3 reads TGTGCCAGCTCACCATTGCCGGGACAAGGGTCGTACGAGCAGTACTTC. Complete variable domain (other parts from reference TRBV18 and TRBJ2-7): NAGVMQNPRHLVRRRGQEARLRCSPMKGHSHVYWYRQLPEEGLKFMVYLQKENIIDESGMPKERFSAEFPKEGPSILRIQQVVRGDSAAYFCASSPLPGQGSYEQYFGPGTRLTVT.

This clone has only one observation. The genes are TRBV4-1 and TRBJ2-3; 7 bases map to TRBD2. The germline V gene encodes CDR1 MGHRA and CDR2 YSYEKL. The CDR3 is made up of 15 amino acids. J was trimmed by 5 bases and V by 4 bases; bases with no gene match: 9. This chain's CDR3 is CASSREGTAVDTQYF. DNA for the CDR3: TGCGCCAGCAGCCGGGAGGGAACGGCAGTAGATACGCAGTATTTT.

The chain is built from TRBV14 and TRBJ2-3; D gene unclear. Germline V gene sequence: CDR1 SGHDN, CDR2 FVKESK. The CDR3 spans 12 residues. V gave up 0 bases and J gave up 4 bases, with 2 bases separating them. The CDR3 loop is CASSQDSDTQYF. CDR3 in DNA: TGTGCCAGCAGCCAAGATTCAGATACGCAGTATTTT. The complete variable domain, with remaining parts taken from reference TRBV14 and TRBJ2-3, reads EAGVTQFPSHSVIEKGQTVTLRCDPISGHDNLYWYRRVMGKEIKFLLHFVKESKQDESGMPNNRFLAERTGGTYSTLKVQPAELEDSGVYFCASSQDSDTQYFGPGTRLTVL.

The chain links TRBV25-1 to TRBJ2-1; D is undetermined. The V end was cut by 5 bases, the J end by 5 bases, with 7 bases between. The length of the CDR3 is 12 residues. Per the germline V gene, CDR1 is MGHDK and CDR2 is SYGVNS. In nucleotides, the CDR3 is TGTGCCAGCAGTCGTATCAACAATGAGCAGTTCTTC. As protein: CASSRINNEQFF.

Here the CDR3 reads CAWSPIPRQGYGYTF. Written as DNA, the CDR3 is TGTGCCTGGAGCCCGATTCCCCGACAGGGCTATGGCTACACCTTC. This rearrangement joins TRBV30 to TRBJ1-2; 7 nucleotides line up with TRBD1. This CDR3 spans 15 amino acids. In germline, CDR1 is GTSNPN, CDR2 SVGIG (reference sequence). Trimming at V came to 3 bases and at J to 4 bases, leaving 11 bases not matched to a gene.

J is TRBJ2-6 and V is TRBV11-2; the match to TRBD2 covers 8 bases. Germline CDR1 SGHAT, CDR2 FQNNGV. V lost 7 bases to trimming and J lost 2 bases; unmatched junction nucleotides: 7. The CDR3 length is 16 residues. Here the CDR3 reads CASTQLGGAGANVLTF. The CDR3 DNA follows: TGTGCCAGCACTCAACTCGGGGGGGCTGGGGCCAACGTCCTGACTTTC.

The chain has TRBV9 and TRBJ1-3; 7 bases match TRBD1. The V gene's germline CDR1 is SGDLS and CDR2 YYNGEE. The CDR3 runs 15 residues. The V and J ends lost 0 bases and 8 bases, in that order; junction bases with no gene match: 8. CDR3 DNA sequence: TGTGCCAGCAGCGTAGAAGAGGGGGCCAGGGACACCATATATTTT. It translates to CASSVEEGARDTIYF.

V is TRBV5-1 and J is TRBJ2-7; 10 nucleotides agree with TRBD2. Germline V gene lookup returns CDR1 SGHRS and CDR2 YFSETQ. CDR3 size: 16 residues. Trimming took 6 bases from V and 2 from J; bases not matched to a gene: 11. Written as DNA, the CDR3 is TGCGCCAGCACCCGATTCGGGACTAGCGAGACCTACGAGCAGTACTTC. Its protein product is CASTRFGTSETYEQYF.

The chain recombines TRBV6-6 with TRBJ2-1; TRBD2 aligns across 8 bases. The V and J ends lost 10 bases and 1 base, in that order; junction bases with no gene match: 9. This CDR3 spans 15 amino acids. From germline, CDR1 is MNHNY and CDR2 SVGAGI (reference sequence). The CDR3: CATTLASGSYNEQFF. The CDR3 coding sequence is TGTGCCACCACCTTAGCTAGCGGGTCCTACAATGAGCAGTTCTTC.

The DNA of the CDR3 is TGTGCCAGCAGCATAGCGGGAGGGCCCTACGAGCAGTACTTC. It codes for CASSIAGGPYEQYF. The V and J genes are TRBV6-5 and TRBJ2-7, with 11 bases lining up with TRBD2. Germline V lookup: CDR1 MNHEY, CDR2 SVGAGI. With V trimmed by 6 bases and J by 2 bases, 3 bases remained unmatched. CDR3 length equals 14 residues.

The genes are TRBV10-2 and TRBJ2-5; 9 bases align to TRBD2. Germline assignment: CDR1 WSHSY and CDR2 SAAADI. This CDR3 contains 15 residues. V gave up 4 bases and J gave up 2 bases; unmatched junction bases: 5. The CDR3 DNA follows: TGCGCCAGCAGTGGTCGGACTAGCGAACAAGAGACCCAGTACTTC. Translated, it gives CASSGRTSEQETQYF.

The gene calls are TRBV19 and TRBJ1-4, with D unresolved. Germline V lookup: CDR1 LNHDA, CDR2 SQIVND (reference sequence). V lost 2 bases and J lost 10, with 17 bases in between. The CDR3 has 15 residues. The CDR3 region has the DNA TGTGCCAGTAGTATATCTGCCTTCCACCCGGTAAAACTGTTTTTT. Translation: CASSISAFHPVKLFF.

The chain employs TRBV4-1 and TRBJ1-3; 7 bases agree with TRBD1. Trimming took 2 bases from V and 0 from J; bases not matched to a gene: 4. CDR3 length: 16 residues. CDR1 and CDR2 (germline): MGHRA, YSYEKL. The CDR3 bases are TGCGCCAGCAGCCAAACGGGACAGAGCTCTGGAAACACCATATATTTT. Translation gives CASSQTGQSSGNTIYF.

The V gene is TRBV6-5, the J gene TRBJ2-7, with 9 nucleotides matching TRBD1. The V gene's germline CDR1 is MNHEY and CDR2 SVGAGI. The CDR3 covers 15 residues. V gave up 6 bases and J gave up 2 bases; unmatched junction bases: 8. CDR3 nucleotide sequence: TGTGCCAGCAGATCCCCGGGACAGGGACCCTACGAGCAGTACTTC. Its protein product is CASRSPGQGPYEQYF.

The chain carries TRBV5-1 and TRBJ2-2; D is unclear. Germline V gives CDR1 SGHRS, CDR2 YFSETQ. Trimming took 0 bases from V and 6 from J, leaving 9 bases between them. The CDR3 is 14 amino acids. As DNA, the CDR3 is TGCGCCAGCAGCTTGGGCGGTAATGCCGGGGAGCTGTTTTTT. It codes for CASSLGGNAGELFF. Full variable domain (rest looked up from reference TRBV5-1 and TRBJ2-2): KAGVTQTPRYLIKTRGQQVTLSCSPISGHRSVSWYQQTPGQGLQFLFEYFSETQRNKGNFPGRFSGRQFSNSRSEMNVSTLELGDSALYLCASSLGGNAGELFFGEGSRLTVL.

The chain is built from TRBV7-6 and TRBJ2-1; the match to TRBD2 covers 9 bases. This CDR3 has 15 residues. J lost 7 bases, V lost 6 bases, and 10 bases had no gene match. Germline V gene sequence: CDR1 SGHVS, CDR2 FNYEAQ. CDR3 residues: CASRKEAGGGNEQFF. For the CDR3, the DNA is TGTGCCAGCAGGAAAGAAGCGGGGGGAGGGAATGAGCAGTTCTTC.

This chain connects TRBV28 to TRBJ1-1; TRBD1 matches 7 bases. This CDR3 has 16 residues. The V segment lost 3 bases and the J segment 1 base; nucleotides outside the gene matches: 8. The germline V gene encodes CDR1 MDHEN and CDR2 SYDVKM. CDR3 DNA sequence: TGTGCCAGCAGTTTCCCTAGGACAGGATCGAACACTGAAGCTTTCTTT. Translating it yields CASSFPRTGSNTEAFF.

The genes are TRBV29-1 and TRBJ1-4; D might be TRBD1 (5 bases). Germline-derived CDR1 and CDR2 are SQVTM and ANQGSEA. V was cut by 4 bases and J by 0 bases, with 9 bases left in between. The CDR3 is 14 residues long. This CDR3 reads CSVAGPATNEKLFF. In nucleotides, the CDR3 is TGCAGCGTTGCAGGGCCTGCAACTAATGAAAAACTGTTTTTT.

V gene TRBV27 combines with J gene TRBJ2-2; 9 nucleotides align to TRBD1. V gave up 8 bases and J gave up 5 bases; unmatched junction bases: 12. The CDR3 runs to 16 residues. From germline, CDR1 is MNHEY and CDR2 SMNVEV (reference sequence). The CDR3 spells CASAHRDRAGTGELFF. In DNA, the CDR3 is TGTGCCAGCGCCCACCGGGACAGGGCGGGGACCGGGGAGCTGTTTTTT.

The rearrangement joins TRBV28 to TRBJ2-1, with 8 bases identical to TRBD2. CDR1 is MDHEN, CDR2 SYDVKM, per germline. J was trimmed by 8 bases and V by 2 bases; bases with no gene match: 11. The CDR3 contains 16 residues. CDR3 coding DNA: TGTGCCAGCAGTTTAGTGGCGGGAGGCTTCGCGTATGAGCAGTTCTTC. Its protein is CASSLVAGGFAYEQFF.

To note about this clone: A read error may account for a junction end that differs from germline. V is TRBV5-4 and J is TRBJ2-7; 7 bases map to TRBD1. The CDR3 sequence is 14 residues long. Germline V CDR1 and CDR2: SGHNT, YYREEE (reference sequence). Here the CDR3 reads CASSLDRWSYEQYF. CDR3 nucleotides: TGTGCCAGCAGTTTGGACAGGTGGTCCTACGAGCAGTACTTC.